The 28 T cell receptor beta chains presented below share a single source sample, sequenced in a study of human T cells and chemical hapten exposure. The time point here: patch test 1, 2 weeks after DPC sensitization. Treatment meaning: therapeutic diphenylcyclopropenone sensitization with weekly scalp DPC. TCRdb redid the calling of the RACE reads with MiXCR, one entry per CDR3 protein. This sample has around 99,000 distinct CDR3 sequences; roughly 12% occur once, and the top ten carry 2.1%. Sequencing was performed on whole blood, taken in connection with sensitization to the hapten diphenylcyclopropenone (DPC). These TCRs come from a woman aged 40 to 50 with alopecia areata. Some clones in this sample may be carry-over from other donors' samples.

The table lists this clonotype with many counts. The chain employs TRBV27 and TRBJ2-7; 7 nucleotides line up with TRBD1. Germline V gene sequence: CDR1 MNHEY, CDR2 SMNVEV (reference sequence). CDR3 length: 14 amino acids. The ends lost 3 bases at V and 7 bases at J; junction bases unmatched: 9. CDR3 bases: TGTGCCAGCAGTTTCGGGACAGCCCATCGGGAGCAGTACTTC. Residues: CASSFGTAHREQYF.

This clonotype was detected many times. The chain combines TRBV25-1 with TRBJ2-1; 14 bases are a match to TRBD2. Germline V CDR1 and CDR2: MGHDK, SYGVNS. Trimming removed 4 bases from V and 11 bases from J; junction bases left unmatched: 7. This CDR3 is 15 amino acids long. The CDR3 sequence: CASSGGLAGGHKQFF. CDR3 in DNA: TGTGCCAGCAGTGGAGGACTAGCGGGAGGCCACAAGCAGTTCTTC.

This clonotype was observed a few times. The J gene is TRBJ2-3, the V gene TRBV20-1; weak D call: TRBD2 (5 bases). Trimming took off 0 bases at V and 6 bases at J, with 10 bases between the two ends. Germline loops: CDR1 DFQATT, CDR2 SNEGSKA (reference sequence). This CDR3 comprises 13 residues. This CDR3 reads CSARERAMDTQYF. For the CDR3, the DNA is TGCAGTGCTAGAGAGCGGGCGATGGATACGCAGTATTTT.

The chain carries TRBV28 and TRBJ2-7; TRBD1 matches 8 bases. Trimming cost V 5 bases and J 2 bases; bases outside gene matches: 8. CDR3 length: 15 amino acids. From germline, CDR1 is MDHEN and CDR2 SYDVKM. The CDR3 loop is CASSPSGTGAYEQYF. As DNA, the CDR3 is TGTGCCAGCAGTCCCTCCGGGACAGGAGCCTACGAGCAGTACTTC.

This clonotype was detected a few times. This sequence joins TRBV28 and TRBJ2-7; 7 bases map to TRBD1. Germline V gene lookup returns CDR1 MDHEN and CDR2 SYDVKM. The CDR3 runs 12 residues. J was trimmed by 6 bases and V by 5 bases; bases with no gene match: 4. The CDR3 sequence: CASSPQGIEQYF. The DNA for the CDR3 is TGTGCCAGCAGTCCACAGGGGATCGAGCAGTACTTC.

This clonotype was observed a few times. The chain carries TRBV6-5 and TRBJ1-5; 8 nucleotides align to TRBD1. There are 14 residues in the CDR3. Trimming took 6 bases from V and 0 from J; bases not matched to a gene: 1. Looked up from germline, CDR1 is MNHEY and CDR2 is SVGAGI. Here the CDR3 reads CASRTGGSNQPQHF. CDR3 nucleotide sequence: TGTGCCAGCAGAACAGGGGGTAGCAATCAGCCCCAGCATTTT.

The chain carries TRBV3-2 and TRBJ2-7; TRBD1 is taken as the D call from the table, unchecked against the DNA. TRBV3-2 is an annotated pseudogene. The CDR3 runs 15 residues. The CDR3 DNA follows: TGTGCCAGCAGCCAAGGGGACAGGAGCTCCTACGAGCAGTACTTC. Translated, it gives CASSQGDRSSYEQYF.

The table lists this clonotype with many counts. The chain carries TRBV6-5 and TRBJ1-1, with 8 positions matching TRBD1. Germline V gene data show CDR1 as MNHEY and CDR2 as SVGAGI. V was clipped by 5 bases and J by 1 base; unmatched bases: 6. CDR3 length: 15 amino acids. DNA of the CDR3: TGTGCCAGCAGTGGTACCGGGACAGGGAACACTGAAGCTTTCTTT. Encoded protein: CASSGTGTGNTEAFF.

The V and J genes are TRBV25-1 and TRBJ2-2; no firm D call. The germline V gene has CDR1 MGHDK and CDR2 SYGVNS. CDR3 size: 14 residues. The V end was cut by 10 bases, the J end by 0 bases, with 12 bases between. CDR3 nucleotides: TGTGCCAACCAAGGACCGGCGAACACCGGGGAGCTGTTTTTT. Its translation is CANQGPANTGELFF.

A few counts support this clonotype. The chain has TRBV19 and TRBJ1-1; 10 bases agree with TRBD1. The CDR3 runs to 14 residues. V lost 9 bases, J lost 1 base, and 5 bases stayed unmatched. Germline V gene lookup returns CDR1 LNHDA and CDR2 SQIVND (reference sequence). The CDR3 coding sequence is TGTGCCAGGGGACAGGGGTTGGAGAACACTGAAGCTTTCTTT. Encoded protein: CARGQGLENTEAFF.

The V gene is TRBV21-1, the J gene TRBJ2-1; the table calls TRBD2, which could not be checked here. TRBV21-1 is marked as a pseudogene. The CDR3 covers 18 residues. The CDR3 bases are TGTGCCAGCAGCAAAGCGAGTAGCGGGAGTCAAAGGGACAATGAGCAGTTCTTC. Protein sequence: CASSKASSGSQRDNEQFF.

This clonotype was recorded many times. The chain links TRBV6-2 or TRBV6-3 to TRBJ2-6; no clear D. V lost 5 bases, J lost 0 bases, and 5 bases lay in between. CDR1 is MNHEY and CDR2 is SVGEGT in the germline V gene. The CDR3 length is 14 residues. The CDR3 nucleotides read TGTGCCAGCAGTGACAACTCTGGGGCCAACGTCCTGACTTTC. Translated, it gives CASSDNSGANVLTF.

This clonotype came up many times. V is TRBV6-4 and J is TRBJ1-6; perhaps TRBD1 as D (5 bases). Trimming cost V 2 bases and J 6 bases, with 5 bases left between them. This CDR3 is 13 amino acids long. In germline, CDR1 is MRHNA, CDR2 SNTAGT. The CDR3 protein is CASSDRGNSPLHF. The CDR3 DNA is TGTGCCAGCAGTGACAGGGGTAATTCACCCCTCCACTTT.

This chain uses TRBV20-1 with TRBJ2-3; D is unresolved. Germline assignment: CDR1 DFQATT and CDR2 SNEGSKA (reference sequence). CDR3 length: 16 residues. With 6 bases removed from V and 2 bases from J, the gap between germline ends came to 21 bases. CDR3 nucleotide sequence: TGCAGTGCCCCAGCCGGGCGGCGTAGTAACACAGATACGCAGTATTTT. Translation gives CSAPAGRRSNTDTQYF.

This clonotype was detected a few times. The chain recombines TRBV28 with TRBJ2-7, with D unresolved. CDR3 size: 13 residues. CDR1 is MDHEN, CDR2 SYDVKM, per germline. V shed 10 bases and J shed 3 bases, with 16 bases lying between them. This CDR3 is CATRTASIYEQYF. The CDR3 nucleotides are TGTGCCACCCGGACGGCCTCTATCTACGAGCAGTACTTC.

Only a few counts were recorded for this clonotype. The rearrangement links TRBV28 to TRBJ2-2, with 11 nucleotides matching TRBD2. The ends lost 5 bases at V and 4 bases at J; junction bases unmatched: 9. The germline V gene has CDR1 MDHEN and CDR2 SYDVKM. This CDR3 has 17 amino acids. CDR3 loop: CASSDRLLAGATGELFF. In DNA, the CDR3 is TGTGCCAGCAGTGACCGGTTACTAGCGGGAGCCACCGGGGAGCTGTTTTTT.

This clonotype occurred many times. The gene calls are TRBV29-1 and TRBJ1-5; D is ambiguous. V lost 6 bases and J lost 4, with 10 bases in between. CDR3 length equals 12 residues. In germline, CDR1 is SQVTM, CDR2 ANQGSEA. CDR3 nucleotide sequence: TGCAGCGTCATGGGTGAGAATCAGCCCCAGCATTTT. It specifies CSVMGENQPQHF. Together with reference TRBV29-1 and TRBJ1-5, the CDR3 gives the full variable domain: SAVISQKPSRDICQRGTSLTIQCQVDSQVTMMFWYRQQPGQSLTLIATANQGSEATYESGFVIDKFPISRPNLTFSTLTVSNMSPEDSSIYLCSVMGENQPQHFGDGTRLSIL.

This clonotype was seen at least ten times. V usage is TRBV29-1 and J usage is TRBJ2-3, with 7 bases that match TRBD2. CDR1 is SQVTM, CDR2 ANQGSEA, per germline. The J segment lost 0 bases and the V segment lost 4 bases, leaving 10 bases of the junction unmatched. The CDR3 is 16 amino acids. The CDR3 DNA reads as TGCAGCGTTGTCCCAGCGGGACTTTCTAGCACAGATACGCAGTATTTT. Translation: CSVVPAGLSSTDTQYF.

The chain links TRBV10-3 to TRBJ1-1, with D uncertain. V was cut by 6 bases and J by 0 bases, with 17 bases left in between. CDR1 is ENHRY, CDR2 SYGVKD, per germline. This CDR3 comprises 16 residues. As DNA, the CDR3 is TGTGCCATCAGCGGCGGTCCCGGCAGCCTGAACACTGAAGCTTTCTTT. This encodes CAISGGPGSLNTEAFF.

The chain joins TRBV28 to TRBJ2-3; 7 bases map to TRBD2. The CDR3 has 15 residues. The J segment lost 2 bases and the V segment lost 5 bases, leaving 7 bases of the junction unmatched. CDR1 is MDHEN, CDR2 SYDVKM, per germline. In DNA form, the CDR3 reads TGTGCCAGCAGTCCTTCTAGCGGAGCCACAGATACGCAGTATTTT. As protein: CASSPSSGATDTQYF.

This clonotype occurred many times. For the CDR3, the DNA is TGCAGTGCTAGAACTACAGGGAACAATCAGCCCCAGCATTTT. Residues: CSARTTGNNQPQHF. The chain is built from TRBV20-1 and TRBJ1-5, with D possibly matching TRBD1 (6 bases). The CDR3 contains 14 residues. Per the germline V gene, CDR1 is DFQATT and CDR2 is SNEGSKA (reference sequence). Trimming shortened V by 2 bases and J by 3 bases, and 11 bases separated the two germline ends.

This clonotype was detected ten times or more. The chain combines TRBV28 with TRBJ1-4; 7 nucleotides agree with TRBD1. V shed 5 bases and J 7 bases; nucleotides not matched to a gene: 1. This CDR3 region has 12 residues. Germline CDR1 MDHEN, CDR2 SYDVKM. CDR3 nucleotides: TGTGCCAGCAGTGACAGGGCTGAAAAACTGTTTTTT. Protein sequence: CASSDRAEKLFF.

The chain uses TRBV4-1 and TRBJ1-5; D is unclear. V gave up 0 bases and J gave up 4 bases, with 10 bases separating them. Germline V gives CDR1 MGHRA, CDR2 YSYEKL. This CDR3 region has 15 residues. Written as DNA, the CDR3 is TGCGCCAGCAGCCAAGAGTCCTTGGAGAATCAGCCCCAGCATTTT. It encodes CASSQESLENQPQHF.

This clonotype was seen a handful of times. CDR3 loop: CASSLGLHYQPQHF. The CDR3 DNA follows: TGTGCCAGCAGCCTGGGCCTACACTATCAGCCCCAGCATTTT. The V and J genes are TRBV5-6 and TRBJ1-5; unclear D gene. The CDR3 loop spans 14 amino acids. Germline CDR1 reads SGHDT; CDR2 reads YYEEEE. V gave up 4 bases and J gave up 5 bases, with 13 bases separating them.

The chain uses TRBV28 and TRBJ2-7; the D call may be TRBD1 or TRBD2 (5 bases each). Germline lookup yields CDR1 MDHEN and CDR2 SYDVKM. The length of the CDR3 is 17 residues. Trimming took 8 bases from V and 3 from J, leaving 26 bases between them. Written as DNA, the CDR3 is TGTGCCAGCTATGGGCAGGGTAAAACTGGGGGTCACTACGAGCAGTACTTC. Its protein product is CASYGQGKTGGHYEQYF.

This clonotype was seen a few times. CDR3 in amino acids: CASSLGLSGAWNNEQFF. CDR3 in DNA: TGTGCCAGCAGCTTAGGCCTGAGCGGGGCCTGGAACAATGAGCAGTTCTTC. The genes are TRBV7-6 and TRBJ2-1; 7 nucleotides align to TRBD2. The V gene's germline CDR1 is SGHVS and CDR2 FNYEAQ. This CDR3 is 17 amino acids long. V was pared by 1 base and J by 5 bases, with 11 bases of the junction left unmatched.

The chain links TRBV2 to TRBJ2-2; D may be TRBD2 (6 bases). This CDR3 is built from 15 residues. Trimming removed 6 bases from V and 6 bases from J, with 17 bases in between. The germline gives CDR1 SNHLY, CDR2 FYNNEI. CDR3 region: CASRARSGRSGELFF. Written as DNA, the CDR3 is TGTGCCAGCAGGGCCCGATCAGGGAGGTCCGGGGAGCTGTTTTTT.

This clonotype was picked up many times. The junction does not match germline at one end; this may be a read error. V gene TRBV7-7 combines with J gene TRBJ2-3; D call uncertain. This CDR3 region has 13 residues. Germline lookup yields CDR1 SSHAT and CDR2 FNYEAQ (reference sequence). CDR3 amino acids: CASSLNEWDTQYF. The CDR3 nucleotides read TGTGCTAGCAGCTTAAATGAGTGGGATACGCAGTATTTT.